These T cell receptor beta chains were read from a single sample in a study of shared clonotypes between healthy human individuals. Profiling relied on immunoSEQ multiplex PCR, and the TCRdb table lists in-frame clones only, not all of them. In the table there are around 2.1 million clones, about 92% of which are singletons. Source material: naive CD8+ T cells from PBMCs. The receptor set was obtained from a man younger than 30 in good health. Some clones in this sample may be carry-over from other donors' samples. The CDR3 runs from the conserved cysteine through the conserved F or W. A D gene is named only where the DNA matches it firmly. A clone size is listed for some rows: how often the clone was seen (once, few, many), or a class if it is expanded.

d_call j_call v_call clone_size cdr3_aa cdr3_nt
- TRBJ1-3 TRBV6-6 once CASTEMGPSGNTIYF TGTGCCAGCACCGAAATGGGGCCCTCTGGAAACACCATATATTTT
- TRBJ1-2 TRBV29-1 few CSTAPRDSEGGYTF TGCAGCACCGCACCGAGGGACTCCGAGGGCGGCTACACCTTC
TRBD2 TRBJ2-3 TRBV7-3 - CASSLIAGGKDTQYF TGTGCCAGCAGCTTAATAGCGGGAGGGAAAGATACGCAGTATTTT
- TRBJ1-3 TRBV5-1 - CASSLDSGEAGNTIYF TGCGCCAGCAGCTTGGATTCGGGGGAAGCTGGAAACACCATATATTTT
- TRBJ2-7 TRBV27 - CASSFGGTFYEQYF TGTGCCAGCAGTTTTGGGGGAACATTCTACGAGCAGTACTTC
TRBD2 TRBJ2-3 TRBV27 - CASSLSDLAGGRDTDTQYF TGTGCCAGCAGTTTATCTGACCTAGCGGGAGGTCGGGACACAGATACGCAGTATTTT
TRBD1 TRBJ1-1 TRBV5-6 - CASSLGQGEAFF TGTGCCAGCAGCTTGGGACAGGGTGAAGCTTTCTTT
- TRBJ2-7 TRBV7-6 - CASRPQDQPAGDF TGTGCCAGCAGACCACAGGATCAGCCAGCCGGGGACTTC
TRBD2 TRBJ2-7 TRBV10-3 once CAISESPGGSGIVYEQYF TGTGCCATCAGTGAATCCCCCGGGGGTAGCGGGATCGTCTACGAGCAGTACTTC
TRBD2 TRBJ2-5 TRBV5-6 - CASSKGLAGGPIAETQYF TGTGCCAGCAGCAAGGGACTAGCGGGAGGGCCGATCGCCGAGACCCAGTACTTC
- TRBJ1-2 TRBV9 - CASSDGPYREKYGYTF TGTGCCAGCAGCGACGGGCCCTACAGGGAAAAATATGGCTACACCTTC
- TRBJ2-7 TRBV4-1 - CASSSRHLSYEQYF TGCGCCAGCAGCTCTAGGCACCTATCCTACGAGCAGTACTTC
- TRBJ2-3 TRBV27 - CASSLLEVADSTDTQYF TGTGCCAGCAGTTTATTGGAAGTAGCGGACTCCACAGATACGCAGTATTTT
- TRBJ2-1 TRBV2 - CASSEALLTNNEQFF TGTGCCAGCAGTGAAGCGCTTCTGACCAACAATGAGCAGTTCTTC
- TRBJ2-6 TRBV14 - CASSHGLRGGANVLTF TGTGCCAGCAGCCATGGACTCAGGGGAGGGGCCAACGTCCTGACTTTC
TRBD1 TRBJ2-5 TRBV4-1 - CASSRSGQLKSQETQYF TGCGCCAGCAGCCGCTCGGGACAGCTAAAATCTCAAGAGACCCAGTACTTC
- TRBJ2-2 TRBV9 - CASSPRDFPGELFF TGTGCCAGCAGCCCCCGGGACTTCCCCGGGGAGCTGTTTTTT
- TRBJ2-7 TRBV4-1 - CASSQETPFSILYEQYF TGCGCCAGCAGCCAAGAGACACCATTTTCTATCTTGTACGAGCAGTACTTC
- TRBJ1-1 TRBV5-1 - CASSPPGSGPEAFF TGCGCCAGCAGCCCCCCCGGATCGGGGCCTGAAGCTTTCTTT
- TRBJ1-2 TRBV9 - CASSMGSNYGYTF TGTGCCAGCAGCATGGGGAGCAACTATGGCTACACCTTC
- TRBJ1-2 TRBV4-3 - CASSQDSWDNNYGYTF TGCGCCAGCAGCCAAGACTCATGGGACAACAACTATGGCTACACCTTC
TRBD1 TRBJ2-5 TRBV28 - CASSLWGQGRETQYF TGTGCCAGCAGTTTATGGGGACAGGGGCGGGAGACCCAGTACTTC
- TRBJ2-1 TRBV27 - CASSPTGLEQFF TGTGCCAGCAGCCCGACGGGGTTGGAGCAGTTCTTC
- TRBJ2-5 TRBV27 - CASSSRTQQETQYF TGTGCCAGCAGTTCCAGGACACAGCAAGAGACCCAGTACTTC
- TRBJ1-5 TRBV11-2 - CASSAGSAKNQPQHF TGTGCCAGCAGCGCGGGGTCGGCAAAGAATCAGCCCCAGCATTTT
- TRBJ2-3 TRBV27 once CASSLGDTQYF TGTGCCAGCAGCCTCGGAGATACGCAGTATTTT
- TRBJ1-4 TRBV9 - CASSVGTSNEKLFF TGTGCCAGCAGCGTAGGGACCTCCAATGAAAAACTGTTTTTT
TRBD1 TRBJ1-1 TRBV6-5 few CASSYSRGFTEAFF TGTGCCAGCAGTTACTCCAGGGGGTTCACTGAAGCTTTCTTT
TRBD1 TRBJ2-7 TRBV28 - CASSPGQGSSYEQYF TGTGCCAGCAGTCCGGGACAGGGGAGCTCCTACGAGCAGTACTTC